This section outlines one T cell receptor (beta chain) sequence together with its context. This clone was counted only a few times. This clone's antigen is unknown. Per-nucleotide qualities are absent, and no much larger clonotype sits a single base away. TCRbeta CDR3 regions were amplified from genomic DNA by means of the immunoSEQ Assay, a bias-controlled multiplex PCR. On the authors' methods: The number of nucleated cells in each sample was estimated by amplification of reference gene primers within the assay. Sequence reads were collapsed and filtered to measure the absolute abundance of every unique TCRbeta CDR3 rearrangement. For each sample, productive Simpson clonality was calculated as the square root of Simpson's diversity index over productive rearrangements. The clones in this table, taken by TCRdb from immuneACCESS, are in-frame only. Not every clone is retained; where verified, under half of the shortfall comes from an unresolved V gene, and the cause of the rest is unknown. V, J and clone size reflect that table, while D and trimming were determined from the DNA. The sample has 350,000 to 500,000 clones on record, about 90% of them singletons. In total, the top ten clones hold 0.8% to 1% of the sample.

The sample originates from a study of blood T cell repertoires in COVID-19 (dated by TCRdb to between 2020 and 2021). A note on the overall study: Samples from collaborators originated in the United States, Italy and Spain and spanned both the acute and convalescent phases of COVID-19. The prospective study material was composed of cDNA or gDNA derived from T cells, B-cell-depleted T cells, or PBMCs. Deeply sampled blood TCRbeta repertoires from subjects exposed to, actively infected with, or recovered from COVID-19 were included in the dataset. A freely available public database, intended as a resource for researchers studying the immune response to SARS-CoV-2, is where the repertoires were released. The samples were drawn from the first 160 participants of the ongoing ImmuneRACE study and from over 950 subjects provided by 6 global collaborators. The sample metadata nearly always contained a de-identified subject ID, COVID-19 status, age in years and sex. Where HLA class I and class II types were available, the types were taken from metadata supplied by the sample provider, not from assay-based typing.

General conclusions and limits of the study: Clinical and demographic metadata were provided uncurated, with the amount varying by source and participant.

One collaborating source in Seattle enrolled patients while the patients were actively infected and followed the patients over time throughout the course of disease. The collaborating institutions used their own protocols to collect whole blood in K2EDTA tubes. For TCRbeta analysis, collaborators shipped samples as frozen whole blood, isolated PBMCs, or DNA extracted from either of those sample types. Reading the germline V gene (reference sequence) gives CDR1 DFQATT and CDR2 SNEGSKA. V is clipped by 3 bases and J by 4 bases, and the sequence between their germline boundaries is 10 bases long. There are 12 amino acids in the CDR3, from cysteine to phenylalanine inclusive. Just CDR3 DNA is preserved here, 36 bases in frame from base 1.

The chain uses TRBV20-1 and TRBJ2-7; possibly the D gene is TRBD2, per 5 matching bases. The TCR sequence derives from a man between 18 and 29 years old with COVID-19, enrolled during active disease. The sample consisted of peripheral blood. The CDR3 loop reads CSASYGKYEQYF. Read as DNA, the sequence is TGCAGTGCTAGTTACGGGAAATACGAGCAGTACTTC.